This T cell receptor beta chain was sequenced during a study of shared clonotypes between healthy human individuals. Study-wide results and limits: The diversity represented, both genetic and in exposure history, was limited by few donors. Generally, naive subsets (rather than memory subsets) showed larger estimated richness. Rarefaction demonstrated incomplete sorted-subset sequencing despite large depth.

Germline-derived CDR1 and CDR2 are MNHNS and SASEGT. The CDR3 runs 12 residues. Trimming cost V 5 bases and J 7 bases, with 9 bases left between them. Sequenced by immunoSEQ multiplex PCR; TCRdb stores in-frame clones only, minus some. Counted here are 1.4 million to 1.5 million clones, 96% occurring once; the ten biggest clones make up approximately 1.1%. This clone was picked up one time. Its antigen is unknown. The sample consisted of naive CD4+ T cells sorted from blood. The subset is: CD45RA+ positively selected. The sequence was collected from a man aged 30 to 39 in good health. The V and J genes are TRBV6-1 and TRBJ2-1; D may be TRBD1 or TRBD2 (6 bases each). The CDR3 nucleotides are TGTGCCAGCAGTCGGGGGCAGAATGAGCAGTTCTTC. It codes for CASSRGQNEQFF.